The source of this T cell receptor beta chain is a study of cytomegalovirus exposure and HLA in healthy donors. This PCR relied on a set of 60 Vbeta primers and 13 Jbeta primers. The assay was immunoSEQ multiplex PCR, and TCRdb's table has in-frame clones only and misses some. Of some 41,000 clones in the sample, 68% were seen once. The clonotype originates from a middle-aged man in good health and CMV-seronegative. Sequenced material: PBMCs.

CDR3 DNA sequence: TGTGCCAGCAGCTTACAGGGTGGCACTGAAGCTTTCTTT. Translated: CASSLQGGTEAFF. The J gene is TRBJ1-1, the V gene TRBV7-2; TRBD1 might be the D (5 bases). The V end lost 2 bases, the J end lost 4 bases, and 8 bases lay between the germline ends. CDR3 length: 13 residues. Germline V gene data show CDR1 as SGHTA and CDR2 as FQGNSA.